These 16 T cell receptor beta chains originate from one sample sequenced in a study of blood T cell repertoires in COVID-19. The repertoire was sequenced with immunoSEQ multiplex PCR; TCRdb's copy has only in-frame clones and lacks some. Here the sample spans around 93,000 clones, 90% being singletons. The source material was peripheral blood. These receptors originate from a man between 18 and 29 years old with COVID-19, enrolled during active disease.

This clone was detected only a few times. The genes are TRBV5-1 and TRBJ1-5; D is unclear. The CDR3 has 15 residues. The V end lost 4 bases, the J end lost 6 bases, and 17 bases lay between the germline ends. The germline gives CDR1 SGHRS, CDR2 YFSETQ. This CDR3 is CASSLEGISGQPQHF. The CDR3 DNA is TGCGCCAGCAGCCTAGAGGGTATATCGGGTCAGCCCCAGCATTTT.

The CDR3 region is CASSEKRGTEAFF. The CDR3 nucleotides read TGTGCCAGCAGTGAAAAAAGGGGTACTGAAGCTTTCTTT. This chain connects TRBV6-1 to TRBJ1-1; possible D gene TRBD1, 5 bases. This CDR3 has 13 amino acids. CDR1 MNHNS and CDR2 SASEGT come from the germline V gene. The germline V and J ends were trimmed by 2 bases and 5 bases, with 9 bases remaining between them.

This chain connects TRBV9 to TRBJ1-5; the D is unclear. The length of the CDR3 is 13 residues. The V end lost 3 bases, the J end lost 0 bases, and 4 bases lay between the germline ends. CDR1 and CDR2 from the germline V gene are SGDLS and YYNGEE. DNA of the CDR3: TGTGCCAGCAGCGCTTTTAGCAATCAGCCCCAGCATTTT. As protein: CASSAFSNQPQHF.

The chain has TRBV15 and TRBJ2-7, with TRBD2 matching 11 bases. Germline CDR1 reads LNHNV; CDR2 reads YYDKDF (reference sequence). The CDR3 has 16 amino acids. V was pared by 0 bases and J by 7 bases, with 8 bases of the junction left unmatched. DNA of the CDR3: TGTGCCACCAGCAGAGATCTAGATTGGACTAGCGGGGAGCAGTACTTC. This sequence encodes CATSRDLDWTSGEQYF.

The chain employs TRBV30 and TRBJ2-7; maybe TRBD1 (6 bases). The germline V and J ends were trimmed by 1 base and 0 bases, with 10 bases remaining between them. The V gene's germline CDR1 is GTSNPN and CDR2 SVGIG (reference sequence). This CDR3 has 14 residues. In nucleotides, the CDR3 is TGTGCCTGGAGTGGGGACATCCCCTCCTACGAGCAGTACTTC. It is translated as CAWSGDIPSYEQYF.

The chain joins TRBV5-1 to TRBJ1-3, with no clear D. Germline loops: CDR1 SGHRS, CDR2 YFSETQ. V was pared by 0 bases and J by 0 bases, with 13 bases between. This CDR3 comprises 17 residues. The CDR3 is CASSLVEAERSGNTIYF. The CDR3 nucleotides are TGCGCCAGCAGCTTGGTAGAAGCGGAACGCTCTGGAAACACCATATATTTT.

This sequence joins TRBV2 and TRBJ2-1, with D possibly TRBD1 on 6 matching bases. Germline V CDR1 and CDR2: SNHLY, FYNNEI. The CDR3 spans 13 residues. Deletions cut 8 bases from V and 5 bases from J, with 13 bases between. The CDR3 sequence: CASPPGQNNEQFF. The CDR3 region has the DNA TGTGCCAGCCCCCCTGGACAGAACAATGAGCAGTTCTTC.

The V call is TRBV10-3, the J call TRBJ2-4; tentatively, D is TRBD2 (5 bases). V was clipped by 2 bases and J by 8 bases, with 13 bases between them. Germline V gene data show CDR1 as ENHRY and CDR2 as SYGVKD. The CDR3 is made up of 14 amino acids. The DNA for the CDR3 is TGTGCCATCAGTGAGGGCAGCGGTTCGGACATTCAGTACTTC. Its protein is CAISEGSGSDIQYF.

This clone occurred once. The chain employs TRBV2 and TRBJ1-5; 8 bases line up with TRBD1. This CDR3 has 13 residues. Per germline, CDR1 SNHLY and CDR2 FYNNEI. Trimming took 6 bases from V and 7 from J; bases not matched to a gene: 5. CDR3 DNA: TGTGCCAGCAGGGGGACAGGTGGGCAGCCCCAGCATTTT. Protein: CASRGTGGQPQHF.

V and J are TRBV25-1 and TRBJ2-7, with 8 bases that match TRBD2. The trim removed 4 bases at V and 3 bases at J, leaving 5 bases unmatched. This CDR3 region has 14 residues. Germline V gives CDR1 MGHDK, CDR2 SYGVNS. The CDR3 is CASSGNSGIYEQYF. Here the CDR3 DNA reads TGTGCCAGCAGTGGTAATAGCGGGATCTACGAGCAGTACTTC.

The CDR3 coding sequence is TGTGCCAGCAGCCACACAGGGAGGGGCTACGAGCAGTACTTC. It translates to CASSHTGRGYEQYF. This chain connects TRBV7-9 to TRBJ2-7; tentatively, D is TRBD2 (7 bases). V dropped 5 bases and J dropped 3 bases, with 14 bases sitting between them. Germline CDR1 is SEHNR and CDR2 is FQNEAQ (reference sequence). The CDR3 covers 14 residues.

The chain joins TRBV5-8 to TRBJ2-1, with TRBD1 as a possible D gene (5 bases). Germline V lookup: CDR1 SGHTS, CDR2 YDEGEE. Between the trimmed V and J ends, which lost 7 bases and 2 bases, there was a span of 7 bases. CDR3 size: 12 residues. The DNA of the CDR3 is TGTGCCAGCCAGGGCACCTACAATGAGCAGTTCTTC. It yields the protein CASQGTYNEQFF.

This chain connects TRBV7-4 to TRBJ2-7; 10 bases fit TRBD1. This CDR3 has 17 amino acids. In germline, CDR1 is SGHVT, CDR2 SQSDAQ. Losses at the gene ends were 5 bases for V and 6 bases for J; bases not matched to a gene: 16. As DNA, the CDR3 is TGTGCCAGCAGCCTGGGACAGGGGTACGGGGGAGCGATCGAGCAGTACTTC. Translating gives CASSLGQGYGGAIEQYF. Full variable domain (rest looked up from reference TRBV7-4 and TRBJ2-7): GAGVSQSPRYKVAKRGRDVALRCDSISGHVTLYWYRQTLGQGSEVLTYSQSDAQRDKSGRPSGRFSAERPERSVSTLKIQRTEQGDSAVYLCASSLGQGYGGAIEQYFGPGTRLTVT.

This chain joins TRBV19 and TRBJ2-2; TRBD1 matches at 8 bases. Looked up from germline, CDR1 is LNHDA and CDR2 is SQIVND (reference sequence). J was trimmed by 5 bases and V by 5 bases; bases with no gene match: 7. The CDR3 runs to 15 residues. The CDR3 DNA reads as TGTGCCAGTAGTCCGCGGACAGGGAGAACCGGGGAGCTGTTTTTT. Its translation: CASSPRTGRTGELFF.

The genes are TRBV7-2 and TRBJ1-6; D is perhaps TRBD1 (5 bases). The CDR3 totals 12 residues. V was pared by 4 bases and J by 13 bases, with 11 bases between. Germline V CDR1 and CDR2: SGHTA, FQGNSA. The CDR3 protein is CASSWGEGPLHF. The DNA of the CDR3 is TGTGCCAGCAGCTGGGGGGAGGGGCCCCTCCACTTT. Full variable domain (missing parts from reference TRBV7-2 and TRBJ1-6): GAGVSQSPSNKVTEKGKDVELRCDPISGHTALYWYRQSLGQGLEFLIYFQGNSAPDKSGLPSDRFSAERTGGSVSTLTIQRTQQEDSAVYLCASSWGEGPLHFGNGTRLTVT.

The chain is built from TRBV19 and TRBJ1-5; TRBD1 matches 9 bases. CDR3 length equals 15 residues. CDR1 is LNHDA and CDR2 is SQIVND in the germline V gene (reference sequence). The J segment lost 3 bases and the V segment lost 4 bases, leaving 4 bases of the junction unmatched. CDR3 residues: CASSTGTGNNQPQHF. The CDR3 nucleotides are TGTGCCAGTAGTACCGGGACAGGGAACAATCAGCCCCAGCATTTT.